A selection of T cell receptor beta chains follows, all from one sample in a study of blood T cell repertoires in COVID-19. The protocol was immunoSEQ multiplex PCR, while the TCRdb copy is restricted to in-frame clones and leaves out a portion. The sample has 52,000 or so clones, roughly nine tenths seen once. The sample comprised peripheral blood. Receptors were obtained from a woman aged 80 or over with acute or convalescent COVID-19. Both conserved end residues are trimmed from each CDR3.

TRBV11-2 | ASSPRLAGGTDTQY
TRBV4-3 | ASSQTSRSLETQY
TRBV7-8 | ASSLARESYEQY
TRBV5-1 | ASSLAANTGELF
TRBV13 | ASHRGGLAGMSDEQF
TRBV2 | ASSRLAGGETQY
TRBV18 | ASSPPGTGSIDEQF
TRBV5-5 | ASSLTPGQGSYGYT
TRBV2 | ASVTGGNQPQH
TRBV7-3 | ASSLSRRAGGPTRDNEQF
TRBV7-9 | ASSLAAGRAEAF